This T cell receptor (beta chain) was retrieved from a study of blood T cell repertoires in COVID-19 (TCRdb year 2020). Study-wide context: Samples from collaborators originated in the United States, Italy and Spain and spanned both the acute and convalescent phases of COVID-19. The prospective study material was composed of cDNA or gDNA derived from T cells, B-cell-depleted T cells, or PBMCs. Subjects who had been exposed to COVID-19, were actively infected with it, or had recovered from it provided the deeply sampled blood TCRbeta repertoires that made up the dataset. A freely available public database, intended as a resource for researchers studying the immune response to SARS-CoV-2, is where the repertoires were released. Samples came from the ongoing ImmuneRACE study (first 160 participants) plus 1,254 subjects from 6 global collaborators. A de-identified subject ID, COVID-19 status, age in years and sex were almost always included in the sample metadata. HLA class I and class II types, where available, came from metadata supplied by the sample provider rather than from assay-based typing. Study-wide conclusions, independent of this receptor: The quantity of clinical and demographic metadata differed by source and by participant and was supplied without curation.

TCRbeta CDR3 regions were amplified from genomic DNA by means of the immunoSEQ Assay, a bias-controlled multiplex PCR. Processing in the source paper ran as follows. Within the assay, amplification of reference gene primers was used to estimate how many nucleated cells each sample contained. Sequence reads were collapsed and filtered to measure the absolute abundance of every unique TCRbeta CDR3 rearrangement. For each sample, productive Simpson clonality was calculated as the square root of Simpson's diversity index across productive rearrangements. TCRdb re-hosts the immuneACCESS table, in-frame sequences only. Its copies lack some clones; in the studies checked, an unresolved V gene accounts for under half of them, and the cause for the rest is not known. The D gene and trimming were derived from the DNA, and the V and J assignments and clone size from that table. In this sample the table shows 250,000 to 350,000 clones, about 85% of which occur a single time. The leading ten clones occupy approximately 6% of the sample.

In the prospective study, participants were about 18 to 90 years old, resided in 25 or so geographic areas of the United States, and were enrolled through a virtual design. To assign participants to cohorts, the prospective study relied on clinical history that participants themselves reported in a screening survey and a study questionnaire. Recovered participants in ImmuneRACE Cohort 3 were defined by two consecutive negative NP/OP PCR tests, clearance by a healthcare professional, or resolution of symptoms. In the prospective study, mobile phlebotomists collected whole blood, serum and a nasopharyngeal or oropharyngeal swab from each participant. Prospective study participants could optionally give additional blood draws and questionnaires over an approximately two-month period. Before DNA extraction, prospective study blood samples were shipped either frozen or at room temperature. As regards this clone: The clone's antigen remains unknown. Base qualities are not provided; no much larger clone lies one nucleotide away.

V sheds 6 bases and J sheds 10 bases, leaving 19 bases between their ends. The CDR3 runs 15 residues from the cysteine to the phenylalanine. The read is trimmed to its CDR3 DNA, 45 bases read in frame from base 1. Taken from the germline V gene, the CDR1 and CDR2 loops are MDHEN and SYDVKM. This chain joins TRBV28 to TRBJ1-6; the D gene cannot be resolved reliably. The receptor's source is a woman between 25 and 40 years old who had recovered from COVID-19. Specimen: PBMCs or T cells enriched from blood (not recorded which). CDR3 protein: CASSSPTEGTSPLHF. In nucleotides, the sequence is TGTGCCAGCAGCTCCCCCACAGAGGGTACCTCACCCCTCCACTTT. The entire variable domain, with the stretches around the CDR3 drawn from the reference TRBV28 and TRBJ1-6 proteins, is DVKVTQSSRYLVKRTGEKVFLECVQDMDHENMFWYRQDPGLGLRLIYFSYDVKMKEKGDIPEGYSVSREKKERFSLILESASTNQTSMYLCASSSPTEGTSPLHFGNGTRLTVT.